The entry that follows covers one T cell receptor beta chain sequence. The antigen is not known. This entry comes from a study of shared clonotypes between healthy human individuals. General study findings and limits: The study drew on few donors, limiting represented genetic and exposure-history diversity.

The CDR3 runs 14 residues. V lost 6 bases and J 1 base, leaving 9 bases between the germline ends. Germline values: CDR1 MNHEY, CDR2 SVGAGI. Ten immunoSEQ deep assay plates were used to sequence unsorted PBMC DNA. TCRdb keeps only in-frame clones here, not all; method: immunoSEQ multiplex PCR. The sample records 450,000 to 600,000 clones, around 74% being singletons. The study enrolled healthy HIV-negative adults without recent acute infections or vaccinations as donors. Nashville, Tennessee was home to all donors, each a Caucasian adult. V usage is TRBV6-5 and J usage is TRBJ2-2, with D perhaps TRBD2 (6 bases). This receptor was taken from a woman in her 40s in good health. Some clones in this sample may be carry-over from other donors' samples. The sample taken for sequencing was PBMCs. CDR3 DNA sequence: TGTGCCAGCAGCCAGGGACTGAACACCGGGGAGCTGTTTTTT. Protein sequence: CASSQGLNTGELFF.